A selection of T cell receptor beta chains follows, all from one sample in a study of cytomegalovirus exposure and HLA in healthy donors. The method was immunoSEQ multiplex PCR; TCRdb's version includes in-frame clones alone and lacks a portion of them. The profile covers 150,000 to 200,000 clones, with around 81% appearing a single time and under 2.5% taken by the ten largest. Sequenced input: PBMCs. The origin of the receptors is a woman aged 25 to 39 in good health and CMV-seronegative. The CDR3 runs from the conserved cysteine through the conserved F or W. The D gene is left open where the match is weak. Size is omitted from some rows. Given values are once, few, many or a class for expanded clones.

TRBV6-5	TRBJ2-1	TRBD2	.	CASAGLAAYNEQFF	TGTGCCAGTGCGGGACTAGCGGCGTACAATGAGCAGTTCTTC
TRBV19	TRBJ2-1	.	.	CASSIDNGLNNEQFF	TGTGCCAGTAGTATAGATAACGGACTTAACAATGAGCAGTTCTTC
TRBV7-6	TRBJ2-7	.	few	CASSLEQTVYYEQYF	TGTGCCAGCAGCTTAGAACAGACGGTTTACTACGAGCAGTACTTC
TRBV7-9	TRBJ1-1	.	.	CASSWGVGGMNTEAFF	TGTGCCAGCAGCTGGGGGGTGGGAGGGATGAACACTGAAGCTTTCTTT
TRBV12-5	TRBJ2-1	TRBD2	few	CASGPGTSGSKPQFF	TGTGCTAGTGGTCCCGGGACTAGCGGGAGTAAACCGCAGTTCTTC
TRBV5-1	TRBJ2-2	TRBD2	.	CASSSDRRLAGTTGELFF	TGCGCCAGCAGCTCCGATAGGAGACTAGCGGGAACCACCGGGGAGCTGTTTTTT
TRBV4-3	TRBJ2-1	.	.	CASSQVVSSPSPFF	TGCGCCAGCAGCCAAGTTGTTAGCAGCCCGTCCCCGTTCTTC
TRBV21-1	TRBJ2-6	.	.	CASSEIKEGTETLEANVLTF	TGTGCCAGCAGCGAAATCAAAGAAGGGACAGAGACTCTGGAGGCCAACGTCCTGACTTTC
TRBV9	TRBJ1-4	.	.	CASSVRGRPNEKLFF	TGTGCCAGCAGCGTAAGGGGCAGACCTAATGAAAAACTGTTTTTT
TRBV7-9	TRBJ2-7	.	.	CASSLAMAGIYEQYF	TGTGCCAGCAGCTTAGCTATGGCAGGGATATACGAGCAGTACTTC
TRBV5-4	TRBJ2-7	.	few	CASSQDFGTPSYEQYF	TGCGCCAGCAGCCAAGATTTTGGGACACCCTCCTACGAGCAGTACTTC
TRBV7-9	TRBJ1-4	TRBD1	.	CASSQPGQKYEKLFF	TGTGCCAGCAGCCAACCGGGACAGAAATATGAAAAACTGTTTTTT
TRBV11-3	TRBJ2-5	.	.	CASSLGGDLQETQYF	TGTGCCAGCAGCTTAGGGGGAGACCTCCAAGAGACCCAGTACTTC
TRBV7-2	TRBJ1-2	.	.	CASSLGGLYGYTF	TGTGCCAGCAGCTTAGGAGGGCTGTATGGCTACACCTTC
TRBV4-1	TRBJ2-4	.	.	CASGETGLAKNIQYF	TGCGCCAGCGGCGAAACGGGACTAGCCAAAAACATTCAGTACTTC
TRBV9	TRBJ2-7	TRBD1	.	CASSVAQGAEEQYF	TGCGCCAGCAGCGTAGCCCAGGGGGCGGAGGAGCAGTACTTC
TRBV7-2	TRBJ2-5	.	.	CASSFSGQFRGTQYF	TGTGCCAGCAGCTTTTCCGGACAGTTCCGTGGGACCCAGTACTTC
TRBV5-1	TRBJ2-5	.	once	CASSPGHHKETQYF	TGCGCCAGCAGCCCGGGACACCACAAAGAGACCCAGTACTTC
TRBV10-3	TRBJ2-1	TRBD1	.	CAISGQDLLGNEQFF	TGTGCCATCAGCGGACAGGACCTACTAGGGAATGAGCAGTTCTTC
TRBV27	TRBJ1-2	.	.	CASSFLGRGYGYTF	TGTGCCAGCAGTTTTTTAGGCAGGGGCTATGGCTACACCTTC
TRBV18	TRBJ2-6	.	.	CASSLDTSGANVLTF	TGTGCCAGCTCCCTGGACACCTCTGGGGCCAACGTCCTGACTTTC
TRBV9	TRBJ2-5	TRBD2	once	CASSGGLGSQETQYF	TGTGCCAGCAGCGGCGGACTAGGGAGCCAAGAGACCCAGTACTTC
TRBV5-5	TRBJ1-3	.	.	CASSLDGTNSGNTIYF	TGTGCCAGCAGCCTAGACGGGACAAACTCTGGAAACACCATATATTTT
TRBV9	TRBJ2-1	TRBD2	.	CASSRAGGWDNEQFF	TGTGCCAGCAGCCGGGCGGGGGGGTGGGACAATGAGCAGTTCTTC
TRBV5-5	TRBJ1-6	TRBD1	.	CASRPGQGGSYNSPLHF	TGTGCCAGCAGGCCAGGACAGGGGGGCTCCTATAATTCACCCCTCCACTTT
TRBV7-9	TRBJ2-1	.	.	CASSPGDSYNEQFF	TGTGCCAGCAGCCCGGGGGACTCCTACAATGAGCAGTTCTTC
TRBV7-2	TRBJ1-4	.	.	CASSPRTATNEKLFF	TGTGCCAGCAGCCCGCGGACAGCTACTAATGAAAAACTGTTTTTT
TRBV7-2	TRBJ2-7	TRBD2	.	CASSFPGGVSYEQYF	TGTGCCAGCAGCTTCCCGGGAGGGGTGTCCTACGAGCAGTACTTC
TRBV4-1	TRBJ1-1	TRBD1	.	CASSQAGQGGSEAFF	TGCGCCAGCAGCCAAGCTGGACAGGGAGGATCAGAAGCTTTCTTT
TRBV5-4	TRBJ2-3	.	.	CASSLELGRGISTDTQYF	TGTGCCAGCAGCTTGGAACTAGGAAGGGGGATTAGCACAGATACGCAGTATTTT
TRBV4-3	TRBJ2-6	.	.	CASSQVFSSEAAGANGLTF	TGCGCCAGCAGCCAAGTCTTCAGTAGCGAGGCCGCAGGGGCCAACGGCCTGACTTTC
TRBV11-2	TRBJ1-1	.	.	CASSSFGGGSEAFF	TGTGCCAGCAGCTCCTTCGGGGGGGGATCGGAAGCTTTCTTT
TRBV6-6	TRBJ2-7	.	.	CASSPPGAGTYEQYF	TGTGCCAGCAGCCCCCCCGGCGCAGGTACCTACGAGCAGTACTTC
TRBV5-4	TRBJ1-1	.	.	CASSSGGGTEAFF	TGTGCCAGCAGCTCGGGTGGGGGGACTGAAGCTTTCTTT
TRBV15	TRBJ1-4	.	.	CATSNYRPGNEKLFF	TGTGCCACCAGCAACTACAGGCCGGGTAATGAAAAACTGTTTTTT
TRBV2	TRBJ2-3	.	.	CASSVARSTDTQYF	TGTGCCAGCAGTGTGGCTCGTAGCACAGATACGCAGTATTTT
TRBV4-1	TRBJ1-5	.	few	CASSQEVYSRENQPQHF	TGCGCCAGCAGCCAAGAAGTGTATTCCCGGGAGAATCAGCCCCAGCATTTT
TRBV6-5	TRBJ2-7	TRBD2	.	CASSYRTSGTYEQYF	TGTGCCAGCAGTTACAGGACTAGCGGAACCTACGAGCAGTACTTC
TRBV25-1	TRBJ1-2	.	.	CASSEPPVYGYTF	TGTGCCAGCAGTGAGCCGCCGGTCTATGGCTACACCTTC
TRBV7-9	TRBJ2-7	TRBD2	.	CASSLVPGTRAYEQYF	TGTGCCAGCAGCTTAGTTCCGGGGACTAGGGCCTACGAGCAGTACTTC
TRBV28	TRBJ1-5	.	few	CASSPEILISNQPQHF	TGTGCCAGCAGTCCCGAGATATTGATCAGCAATCAGCCCCAGCATTTT
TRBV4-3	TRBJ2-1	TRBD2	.	CASSQDPRGAVNEQFF	TGCGCCAGCAGCCAAGATCCGCGGGGGGCCGTAAATGAGCAGTTCTTC
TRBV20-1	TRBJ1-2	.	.	CSANQNYGYTF	TGCAGTGCTAATCAAAACTATGGCTACACCTTC
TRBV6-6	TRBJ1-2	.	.	CASSYSSTNGYTF	TGTGCCAGCAGTTACTCGTCCACAAATGGCTACACCTTC
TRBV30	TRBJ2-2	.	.	CAWSIGVSTGELFF	TGTGCCTGGAGTATAGGGGTGAGCACCGGGGAGCTGTTTTTT
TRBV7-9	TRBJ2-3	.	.	CASSLSRADTDTQYF	TGTGCCAGCAGCTTATCCAGGGCGGACACAGATACGCAGTATTTT
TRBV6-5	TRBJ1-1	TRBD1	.	CASSKPGQGSSEAFF	TGTGCCAGCAGTAAACCGGGACAGGGTTCATCTGAAGCTTTCTTT
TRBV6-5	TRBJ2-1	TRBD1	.	CASSYGTGYNEQFF	TGTGCCAGCAGTTACGGGACAGGATACAATGAGCAGTTCTTC
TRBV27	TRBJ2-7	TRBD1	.	CASRNAPGQDPYEQYF	TGTGCCAGCAGGAACGCTCCGGGACAGGATCCCTACGAGCAGTACTTC
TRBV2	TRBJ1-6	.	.	CAGAGAPNSPLHF	TGTGCCGGTGCGGGGGCGCCTAATTCACCCCTCCACTTT
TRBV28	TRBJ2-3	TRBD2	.	CASSSAGDNTDTQYF	TGTGCCAGCAGCTCAGCGGGGGACAACACAGATACGCAGTATTTT
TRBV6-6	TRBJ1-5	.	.	CASSYSLQGNQPQHF	TGTGCCAGCAGTTACTCTTTGCAGGGGAATCAGCCCCAGCATTTT
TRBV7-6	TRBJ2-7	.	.	CASSLSPTENYEQYF	TGTGCCAGCAGCTTAAGTCCGACGGAGAACTACGAGCAGTACTTC